The T cell receptor beta chain described here comes from a study of regulatory T cells in long-lasting Graves disease. As for the study in general: The study enrolled newly diagnosed Graves' patients on antithyroid drugs under 3 months.

For TCR beta, libraries came from iRepertoire HTBI primers and Arm-PCR of CDR3 regions. TCRdb re-derived calls from the multiplex PCR reads in MiXCR, one entry per CDR3 protein. Of just over 600,000 distinct CDR3 sequences in the sample, about 15% were seen once. This clonotype was seen many times. This sample's time point: newly diagnosed GD, antithyroid drugs for less than 3 months. Making the TCR library involved RNA that had been extracted from PBMCs. Investigators report Graves' disease was diagnosed under American Thyroid Association guidelines. V lost 7 bases to trimming and J lost 0 bases, with 13 bases between them. This CDR3 has 15 amino acids. Germline lookup yields CDR1 MDHEN and CDR2 SYDVKM. These data are also associated with another study on T cells in Graves' hyperthyroidism and ophthalmopathy. From that report: Patients with uncontrolled infections, other autoimmune diseases, pregnancy or lactation were excluded.

This sequence was found in a woman aged 30 to 39 with Graves disease. The source material was peripheral blood mononuclear cells (PBMCs), sampled at new diagnosis, from a patient treated with antithyroid drugs. The chain is built from TRBV28 and TRBJ1-5; D unresolved. In DNA, the CDR3 is TGTGCCAGCACGATTTCGTTCTATAGCAATCAGCCCCAGCATTTT. Amino acid sequence: CASTISFYSNQPQHF.